One and the same sample provided the 21 T cell receptor beta chains below, sequenced in a study of CD8 T cells in Susac syndrome. The RNA input was about 0.5 to 1 ug, and it was reverse transcribed with random hexamers. TCRdb passed the immunoSEQ multiplex PCR reads through MiXCR, listing each CDR3 protein once. The table shows under 200,000 distinct CDR3 sequences, with around 94% occurring only once. The sample taken for sequencing was CD4+ T cells from PBMCs. The receptor set was obtained from a human donor in good health.

This chain joins TRBV29-1 and TRBJ2-7, with TRBD1 as a possible D gene (6 bases). V was cut by 8 bases and J by 6 bases, with 20 bases left in between. The germline V gene encodes CDR1 SQVTM and CDR2 ANQGSEA. The CDR3 is 13 amino acids. CDR3 in DNA: TGCAGCATCACACAGGGTGGCGGCCGCGAGCAGTACTTC. This codes for CSITQGGGREQYF.

V gene TRBV18 combines with J gene TRBJ2-7; 11 positions match TRBD1. There are 17 residues in the CDR3. V was pared by 4 bases and J by 3 bases, with 11 bases of the junction left unmatched. CDR1 and CDR2 (germline): KGHSH, LQKENI. The CDR3 is CASSQIQLGTGGYEQYF. Here the CDR3 DNA reads TGTGCCAGCTCACAAATCCAACTGGGGACAGGGGGCTACGAGCAGTACTTC.

V is TRBV20-1 and J is TRBJ2-5; possibly TRBD2 for D (6 bases). The CDR3 totals 11 residues. The germline CDR1 and CDR2 sequences are DFQATT and SNEGSKA (reference sequence). V dropped 6 bases and J dropped 4 bases, with 9 bases sitting between them. CDR3 residues: CSAGTGETQYF. The CDR3 DNA follows: TGCAGTGCGGGGACTGGAGAGACCCAGTACTTC.

The V gene is TRBV11-2, the J gene TRBJ2-3; D may be TRBD2 (6 bases). In germline, CDR1 is SGHAT, CDR2 FQNNGV. CDR3 length: 16 amino acids. V was trimmed by 2 bases and J by 4 bases, leaving 16 bases between them. The CDR3, as DNA: TGTGCCAGCAGCTTATACTTGTCCGGGACTTCAGATACGCAGTATTTT. Its translation: CASSLYLSGTSDTQYF.

The chain is built from TRBV30 and TRBJ1-6; tentative D call: TRBD1 (6 bases). The CDR3 length is 13 residues. Germline V lookup: CDR1 GTSNPN, CDR2 SVGIG (reference sequence). The V end lost 3 bases, the J end lost 11 bases, and 14 bases lay between the germline ends. The CDR3 DNA is TGTGCCTGGAGGGCCGGGGGGCACCCACCCCTCCACTTT. It codes for CAWRAGGHPPLHF.

The CDR3, as DNA: TGCAGCGGGCAGGGGGCGGGTGAGCAGTTCTTC. Translated, it gives CSGQGAGEQFF. The chain joins TRBV29-1 to TRBJ2-1; 8 positions agree with TRBD1. This CDR3 comprises 11 residues. Losses at the gene ends were 7 bases for V and 9 bases for J; bases not matched to a gene: 5. Germline V gives CDR1 SQVTM, CDR2 ANQGSEA.

V and J are TRBV19 and TRBJ2-3, with D tentatively TRBD2 (6 bases). V lost 6 bases and J lost 6, with 19 bases in between. Germline V gene lookup returns CDR1 LNHDA and CDR2 SQIVND (reference sequence). The CDR3 extends over 15 amino acids. The DNA for the CDR3 is TGTGCCAGTAGCCTACGGGGGACCGGGTCGGATACGCAGTATTTT. This encodes CASSLRGTGSDTQYF.

The CDR3 protein is CSAGTGNTEAFF. In DNA form, the CDR3 reads TGCAGTGCTGGGACGGGGAACACTGAAGCTTTCTTT. The rearrangement links TRBV20-1 to TRBJ1-1; D perhaps matches TRBD1 (5 bases). There are 12 residues in the CDR3. Germline values: CDR1 DFQATT, CDR2 SNEGSKA (reference sequence). The ends were cut back, 5 bases at V and 1 base at J, with 8 bases in the middle.

The CDR3 sequence is CASSSRSSGAYNEQFF. The CDR3 DNA sequence: TGTGCCAGCAGCTCCCGATCTAGCGGGGCATACAATGAGCAGTTCTTC. The V call is TRBV7-2, the J call TRBJ2-1; TRBD2 agrees at 9 bases. J was trimmed by 4 bases and V by 4 bases; bases with no gene match: 8. The length of the CDR3 is 16 residues. Germline CDR1 and CDR2: SGHTA and FQGNSA.

CDR3 nucleotide sequence: TGCAGCGTCCTCGAAGGCTACACCTTC. Its protein is CSVLEGYTF. The J gene is TRBJ1-2, the V gene TRBV29-1; no reliable D call. V shed 6 bases and J shed 8 bases, with 7 bases lying between them. CDR3 length: 9 residues. The germline CDR1 and CDR2 sequences are SQVTM and ANQGSEA.

The chain is built from TRBV6-5 and TRBJ2-7; D is perhaps TRBD1 (6 bases). Germline CDR1 is MNHEY and CDR2 is SVGAGI. Trimming pared 2 bases from V and 2 bases from J, leaving 13 bases between. The CDR3 consists of 15 residues. The CDR3 loop reads CASSYTAGAPYEQYF. The CDR3 DNA sequence: TGTGCCAGCAGTTACACCGCAGGGGCCCCCTACGAGCAGTACTTC.

The J gene is TRBJ2-2, the V gene TRBV29-1, with 7 bases lining up with TRBD1. Germline-derived CDR1 and CDR2 are SQVTM and ANQGSEA. CDR3 length: 14 residues. J gave up 9 bases and V 2 bases, and 9 bases lay outside the gene matches. This CDR3 reads CSVETPGTARELFF. CDR3 in DNA: TGCAGCGTTGAAACGCCTGGGACAGCGAGGGAGCTGTTTTTT.

The rearrangement uses TRBV9 and TRBJ2-7, with TRBD1 identical over 9 bases. The ends lost 3 bases at V and 6 bases at J; junction bases unmatched: 10. From germline, CDR1 is SGDLS and CDR2 YYNGEE. The CDR3 sequence is 15 residues long. CDR3 sequence (DNA): TGTGCCAGCAGCGCCGGACCGGGACAGGGTGCCGAGCAGTACTTC. Amino acids: CASSAGPGQGAEQYF.

This sequence joins TRBV6-6 and TRBJ2-3; D may be TRBD2 (6 bases). CDR1 is MNHNY and CDR2 is SVGAGI in the germline V gene (reference sequence). Trimming pared 2 bases from V and 4 bases from J, leaving 13 bases between. The CDR3 consists of 15 residues. In DNA form, the CDR3 reads TGTGCCAGCAGTTACCGTACGGGGGACTCAGATACGCAGTATTTT. It translates to CASSYRTGDSDTQYF.

The V gene is TRBV18, the J gene TRBJ1-6; 9 bases are shared with TRBD1. This CDR3 has 14 residues. Per germline, CDR1 KGHSH and CDR2 LQKENI. With V trimmed by 4 bases and J by 9 bases, 4 bases remained unmatched. CDR3 nucleotide sequence: TGTGCCAGCTCACTCGGACAGGGGAGTTCACCCCTCCACTTT. Amino acid sequence: CASSLGQGSSPLHF.

This chain joins TRBV6-1 and TRBJ2-1; D unresolved. This CDR3 region has 14 residues. The germline CDR1 and CDR2 sequences are MNHNS and SASEGT. V lost 2 bases and J lost 2, with 7 bases in between. DNA of the CDR3: TGTGCCAGCAGTGAAACAAGAACCTACAATGAGCAGTTCTTC. Its translation is CASSETRTYNEQFF.

The rearrangement uses TRBV30 and TRBJ1-2; D not certain. This CDR3 spans 12 amino acids. The V gene's germline CDR1 is GTSNPN and CDR2 SVGIG (reference sequence). The V end lost 3 bases, the J end lost 4 bases, and 9 bases lay between the germline ends. The CDR3 region is CAWSIGFYGYTF. For the CDR3, the DNA is TGTGCCTGGAGCATTGGCTTCTATGGCTACACCTTC. The entire variable domain, with the rest obtained from reference TRBV30 and TRBJ1-2, is as follows: SQTIHQWPATLVQPVGSPLSLECTVEGTSNPNLYWYRQAAGRGLQLLFYSVGIGQISSEVPQNLSASRPQDRQFILSSKKLLLSDSGFYLCAWSIGFYGYTFGSGTRLTVV.

The chain has TRBV7-9 and TRBJ1-6, with D uncertain. The CDR3 sequence is 12 residues long. The germline V and J ends were trimmed by 5 bases and 7 bases, with 6 bases remaining between them. Germline-derived CDR1 and CDR2 are SEHNR and FQNEAQ (reference sequence). This CDR3 reads CASSVTNSPLHF. DNA of the CDR3: TGTGCCAGCAGCGTCACCAATTCACCCCTCCACTTT.

The chain uses TRBV3-1 and TRBJ1-6, with no clear D. Germline V CDR1 and CDR2: LGHDT, YNNKEL (reference sequence). The length of the CDR3 is 14 residues. The ends were cut back, 0 bases at V and 5 bases at J, with 5 bases in the middle. The CDR3 protein is CASSQDWNNSPLHF. The CDR3 bases are TGTGCCAGCAGCCAAGATTGGAATAATTCACCCCTCCACTTT.

Here the CDR3 DNA reads TGTGCCAGCAGCTCAACGGGTGCGGGCGAGCAGTACTTC. This translates into CASSSTGAGEQYF. The chain recombines TRBV7-2 with TRBJ2-7; D is perhaps TRBD2 (5 bases). V gave up 4 bases and J gave up 6 bases, with 13 bases separating them. The CDR3 runs to 13 residues. Per germline, CDR1 SGHTA and CDR2 FQGNSA.

The J gene is TRBJ2-5, the V gene TRBV5-6, with D perhaps TRBD1 (5 bases). This CDR3 has 14 amino acids. V gave up 6 bases and J gave up 2 bases, with 14 bases separating them. The germline V gene has CDR1 SGHDT and CDR2 YYEEEE. The CDR3, as DNA: TGTGCCAGCACCCTTGGGGCCAGTCAAGAGACCCAGTACTTC. Translated: CASTLGASQETQYF.